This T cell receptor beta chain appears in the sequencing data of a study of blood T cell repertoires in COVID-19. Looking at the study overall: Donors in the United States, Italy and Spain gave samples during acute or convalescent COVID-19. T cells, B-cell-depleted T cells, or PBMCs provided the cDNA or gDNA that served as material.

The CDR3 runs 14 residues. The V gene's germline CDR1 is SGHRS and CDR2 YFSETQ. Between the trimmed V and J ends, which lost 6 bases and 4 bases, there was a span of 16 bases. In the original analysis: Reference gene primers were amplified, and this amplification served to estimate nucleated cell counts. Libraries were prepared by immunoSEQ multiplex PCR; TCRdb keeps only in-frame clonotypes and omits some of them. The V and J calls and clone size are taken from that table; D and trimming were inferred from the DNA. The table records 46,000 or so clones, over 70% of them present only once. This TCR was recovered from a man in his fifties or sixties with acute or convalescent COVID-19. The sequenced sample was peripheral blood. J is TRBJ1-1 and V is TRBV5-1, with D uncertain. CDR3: CASKPGFQFTEAFF. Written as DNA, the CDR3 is TGCGCCAGCAAACCGGGGTTCCAATTCACTGAAGCTTTCTTT.